The clone carrying this TCR beta chain was seen more than once but under ten times. Its matching antigen is unknown. The data are from a study of CD8 T cells in ankylosing spondylitis. Study-level findings and limits: What appeared characteristic of ankylosing spondylitis blood was a TCR beta motif of fewer than ten highly homologous variants.

In making TCR beta libraries, quantitative 5'-RACE with molecular barcodes was used. TCRdb re-called the 5' RACE reads through MiXCR, storing one row per CDR3 protein. The data contain around 540,000 distinct CDR3 sequences, 12% of them singletons. The germline V gene has CDR1 LGHNT and CDR2 FRNRAP. Between the trimmed V and J ends, which lost 2 bases and 12 bases, there was a span of 11 bases. This CDR3 is 12 amino acids long. The sequenced material came from blood, either unsorted or a sorted T cell fraction (not recorded which). This rearrangement joins TRBV12-5 to TRBJ2-1; D might be TRBD2 (5 bases). This clonotype originated in a male donor with ankylosing spondylitis. CDR3 nucleotide sequence: TGTGCTAGTGGTTTGCATCGGGATTGGCAGTTCTTC. It encodes CASGLHRDWQFF.